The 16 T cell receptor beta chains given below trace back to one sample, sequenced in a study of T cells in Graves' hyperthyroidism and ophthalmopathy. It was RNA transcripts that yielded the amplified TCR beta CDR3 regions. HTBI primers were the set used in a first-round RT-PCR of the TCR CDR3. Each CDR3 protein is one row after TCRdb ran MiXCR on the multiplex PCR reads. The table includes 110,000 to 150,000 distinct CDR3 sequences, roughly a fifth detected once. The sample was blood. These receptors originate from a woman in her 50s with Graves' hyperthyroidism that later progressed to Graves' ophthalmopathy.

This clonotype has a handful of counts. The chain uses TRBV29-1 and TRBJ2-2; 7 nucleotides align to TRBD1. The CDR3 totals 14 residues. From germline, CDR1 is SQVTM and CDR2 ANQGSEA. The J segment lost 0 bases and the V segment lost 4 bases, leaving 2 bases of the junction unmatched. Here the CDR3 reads CSVVGQTNTGELFF. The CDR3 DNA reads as TGCAGCGTTGTGGGACAGACGAACACCGGGGAGCTGTTTTTT.

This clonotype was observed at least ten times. The CDR3 DNA reads TGTGCCAGCAGCCCGAGTTCCGGGACAGGGGGATACAATGAGCAGTTCTTC. This codes for CASSPSSGTGGYNEQFF. This rearrangement joins TRBV7-3 to TRBJ2-1; TRBD1 matches 11 bases. V lost 5 bases and J lost 4; bases outside the gene matches: 10. CDR1 and CDR2 from the germline V gene are SGHTA and FQGTGA. The CDR3 spans 17 residues.

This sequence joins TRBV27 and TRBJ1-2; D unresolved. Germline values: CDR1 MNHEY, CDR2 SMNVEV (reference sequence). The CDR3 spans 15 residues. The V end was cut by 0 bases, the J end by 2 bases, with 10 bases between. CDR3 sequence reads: CASSLSPGKNYGYTF. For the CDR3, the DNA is TGTGCCAGCAGTTTATCGCCAGGAAAGAACTATGGCTACACCTTC.

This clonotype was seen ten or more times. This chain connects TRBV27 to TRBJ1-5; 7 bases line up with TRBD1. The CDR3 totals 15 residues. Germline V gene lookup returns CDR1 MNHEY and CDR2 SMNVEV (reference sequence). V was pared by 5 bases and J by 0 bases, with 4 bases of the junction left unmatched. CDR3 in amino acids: CASSPGTVSNQPQHF. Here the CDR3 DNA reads TGTGCCAGCAGTCCCGGGACAGTTAGCAATCAGCCCCAGCATTTT.

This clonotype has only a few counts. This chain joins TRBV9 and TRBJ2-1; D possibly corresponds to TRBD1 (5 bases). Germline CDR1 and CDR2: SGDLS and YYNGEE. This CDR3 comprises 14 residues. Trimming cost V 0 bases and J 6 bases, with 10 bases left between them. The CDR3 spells CASSVGDQGNEQFF. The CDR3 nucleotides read TGTGCCAGCAGCGTAGGAGACCAGGGCAATGAGCAGTTCTTC.

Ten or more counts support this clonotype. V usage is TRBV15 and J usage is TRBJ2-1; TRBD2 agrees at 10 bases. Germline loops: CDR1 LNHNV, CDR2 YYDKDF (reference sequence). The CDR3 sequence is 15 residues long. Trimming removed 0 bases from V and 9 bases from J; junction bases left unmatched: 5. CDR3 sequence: CATSRDASGRVEQFF. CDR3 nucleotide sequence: TGTGCCACCAGCAGAGATGCTAGCGGGAGAGTTGAGCAGTTCTTC. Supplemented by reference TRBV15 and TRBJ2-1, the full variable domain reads DAMVIQNPRYQVTQFGKPVTLSCSQTLNHNVMYWYQQKSSQAPKLLFHYYDKDFNNEADTPDNFQSRRPNTSFCFLDIRSPGLGDTAMYLCATSRDASGRVEQFFGPGTRLTVL.

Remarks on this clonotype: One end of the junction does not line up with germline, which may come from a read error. The CDR3 reads CASSLSGSRETQYF. The CDR3 region has the DNA TGTGCCAGCAGCTTATCCGGCTCCCGGGAGACCCAGTACTTC. The chain links TRBV5-1 to TRBJ2-5; D not resolved. This CDR3 has 14 amino acids. Germline CDR1 reads SGHRS; CDR2 reads YFSETQ.

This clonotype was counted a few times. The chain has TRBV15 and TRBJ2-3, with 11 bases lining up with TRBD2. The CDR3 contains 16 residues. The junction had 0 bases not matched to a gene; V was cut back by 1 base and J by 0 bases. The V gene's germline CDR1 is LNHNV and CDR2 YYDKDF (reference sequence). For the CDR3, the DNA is TGTGCCACCAGCAGAGGGACTAGCGGGAGCACAGATACGCAGTATTTT. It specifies CATSRGTSGSTDTQYF.

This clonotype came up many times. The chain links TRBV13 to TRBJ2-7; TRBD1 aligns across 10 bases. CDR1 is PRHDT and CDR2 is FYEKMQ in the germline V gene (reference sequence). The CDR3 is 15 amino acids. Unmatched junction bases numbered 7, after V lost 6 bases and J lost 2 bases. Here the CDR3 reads CASSLRQGATYEQYF. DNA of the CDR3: TGTGCCAGCAGTTTACGACAGGGGGCCACCTACGAGCAGTACTTC.

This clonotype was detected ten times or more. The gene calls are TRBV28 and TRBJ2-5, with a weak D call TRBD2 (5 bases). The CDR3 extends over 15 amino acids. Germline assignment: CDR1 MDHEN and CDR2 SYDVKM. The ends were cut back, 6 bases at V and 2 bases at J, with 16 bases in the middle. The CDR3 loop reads CASRNTGRYQETQYF. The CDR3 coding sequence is TGTGCCAGCAGAAACACGGGAAGATATCAAGAGACCCAGTACTTC.

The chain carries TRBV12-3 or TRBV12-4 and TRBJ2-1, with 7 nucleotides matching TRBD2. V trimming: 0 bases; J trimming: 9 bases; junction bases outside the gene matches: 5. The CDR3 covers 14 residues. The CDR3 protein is CASSLAGGRSEQFF. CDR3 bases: TGTGCCAGCAGTTTAGCGGGAGGGCGGAGTGAGCAGTTCTTC.

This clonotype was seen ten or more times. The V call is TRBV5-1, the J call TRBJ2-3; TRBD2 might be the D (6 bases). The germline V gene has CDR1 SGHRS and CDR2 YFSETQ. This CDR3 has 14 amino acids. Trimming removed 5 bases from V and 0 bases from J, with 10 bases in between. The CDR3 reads CASRPGLSTDTQYF. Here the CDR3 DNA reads TGCGCCAGCAGACCGGGACTCAGCACAGATACGCAGTATTTT.

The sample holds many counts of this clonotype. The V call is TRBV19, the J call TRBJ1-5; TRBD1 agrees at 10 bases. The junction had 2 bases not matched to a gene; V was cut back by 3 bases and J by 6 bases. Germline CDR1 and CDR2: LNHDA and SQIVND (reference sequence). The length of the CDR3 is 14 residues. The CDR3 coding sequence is TGTGCCAGTAGTATCGGGGACAGGGGTCAGCCCCAGCATTTT. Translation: CASSIGDRGQPQHF. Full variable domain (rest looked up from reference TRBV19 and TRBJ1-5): DGGITQSPKYLFRKEGQNVTLSCEQNLNHDAMYWYRQDPGQGLRLIYYSQIVNDFQKGDIAEGYSVSREKKESFPLTVTSAQKNPTAFYLCASSIGDRGQPQHFGDGTRLSIL.

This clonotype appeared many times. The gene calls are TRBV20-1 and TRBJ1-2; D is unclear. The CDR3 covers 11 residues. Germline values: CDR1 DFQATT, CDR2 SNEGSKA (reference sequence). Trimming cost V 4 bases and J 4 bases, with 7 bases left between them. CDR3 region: CSATDTYGYTF. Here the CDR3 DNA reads TGCAGTGCTACAGACACCTATGGCTACACCTTC.

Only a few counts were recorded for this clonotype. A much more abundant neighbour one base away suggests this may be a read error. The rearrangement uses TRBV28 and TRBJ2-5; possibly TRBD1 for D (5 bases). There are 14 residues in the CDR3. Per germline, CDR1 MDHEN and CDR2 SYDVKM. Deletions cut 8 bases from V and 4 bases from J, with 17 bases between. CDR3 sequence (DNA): TGTGCCAGCGGGGCGGACCAGGGCTTAGAGACCCAGTACTTC. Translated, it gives CASGADQGLETQYF.

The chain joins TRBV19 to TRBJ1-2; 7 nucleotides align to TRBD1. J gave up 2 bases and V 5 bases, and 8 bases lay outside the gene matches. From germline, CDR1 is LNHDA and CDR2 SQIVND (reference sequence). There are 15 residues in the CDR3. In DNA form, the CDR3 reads TGTGCCAGTAGTGCCCGGGACAGACTCAACTATGGCTACACCTTC. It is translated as CASSARDRLNYGYTF. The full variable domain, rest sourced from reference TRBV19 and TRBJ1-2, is DGGITQSPKYLFRKEGQNVTLSCEQNLNHDAMYWYRQDPGQGLRLIYYSQIVNDFQKGDIAEGYSVSREKKESFPLTVTSAQKNPTAFYLCASSARDRLNYGYTFGSGTRLTVV.